This TCR beta chain appears in the sequencing data of a study of blood T cell repertoires in COVID-19. The wider study: Sites across the United States, Italy and Spain contributed samples from acute and convalescent COVID-19. The cDNA or gDNA used as material had been derived from T cells, B-cell-depleted T cells, or PBMCs.

Trimming stripped 2 bases from V and 3 bases from J, with 22 bases between. Germline V gene lookup returns CDR1 LGHNA and CDR2 YSLEER. This CDR3 contains 18 residues. How the authors handled the data: From reference gene primer amplification, estimates of nucleated cell counts were derived. Data came from immunoSEQ multiplex PCR; TCRdb stores just in-frame clones and leaves some out. D and trimming come from the DNA, and the V and J calls and clone size come from that table. The table shows 45,000 or so clones, with 88% occurring only once. Sequencing used peripheral blood. The chain employs TRBV4-3 and TRBJ1-1; D may be TRBD1 (5 bases). This TCR came from a human donor in a cohort sampled during active COVID-19. As DNA, the CDR3 is TGCGCCAGCAGCCAACACGAAATCTCATCGACAGTTTACACTGAAGCTTTCTTT. It encodes CASSQHEISSTVYTEAFF.